Detailed here is one T cell receptor (beta chain). Sequencing used immunoSEQ multiplex PCR; TCRdb keeps in-frame clones, though not all of them. Of 80,000 to 90,000 clones in the sample, around nine tenths were seen once. The data were obtained in a study of T cell responses to AZD1222 COVID-19 vaccine. The CDR3 is 14 residues long. Trimming took off 3 bases at V and 5 bases at J, with 13 bases between the two ends. Germline values: CDR1 MDHEN, CDR2 SYDVKM. The material was peripheral blood, obtained on day 0 of MenACWY control vaccination. The J gene is TRBJ1-1, the V gene TRBV28; a possible D gene is TRBD1 (6 bases). The sequence was collected from an adult in good health. This chain's CDR3 is CASSFGRGGTEAFF. CDR3 nucleotides: TGTGCCAGCAGTTTCGGCAGGGGAGGGACTGAAGCTTTCTTT.